The clone carrying this T cell receptor beta chain was seen only a few times. Other DNA variants within this sample encode the same CDR3. Donors in the study were healthy people who gave bone marrow. With 60 Vbeta and 13 Jbeta primers, the PCR was carried out. Assay: immunoSEQ multiplex PCR; the TCRdb copy retains only in-frame clones and omits some. The sample holds more than 90,000 clones; approximately 80% are singletons and the top ten take almost 5%. These data originate in a study of cytomegalovirus exposure and HLA in healthy donors. Between the trimmed V and J ends, which lost 0 bases and 4 bases, there was a span of 17 bases. This CDR3 has 16 residues. Germline V gene lookup returns CDR1 SGHRS and CDR2 YFSETQ.

This TCR came from a man in his forties or fifties in good health and CMV-seropositive. Sequencing was carried out using PBMCs. This chain uses TRBV5-1 with TRBJ2-7, with D perhaps TRBD1 (5 bases). The chain's CDR3 is CASSLGTLGPNYEQYF. DNA of the CDR3: TGCGCCAGCAGCTTGGGGACGCTGGGGCCAAATTACGAGCAGTACTTC.